This T cell receptor beta chain was recovered during a study of regulatory T cells in long-lasting Graves disease. The study, taken as a whole, reports: Exclusively peripheral blood, rather than thyroid tissue, was studied. Among the persistent patients, thousands of public clonotypes were shared, more than the approximately 1,000 shared among new patients.

The CDR3 sequence is 18 residues long. The ends lost 8 bases at V and 0 bases at J; junction bases unmatched: 11. From germline, CDR1 is MGHDK and CDR2 SYGVNS. In regard to this clonotype: Its antigen is not identified.

Time point described: persistent/refractory GD, antithyroid drugs over 5 years with positive TRAb. The TCR library was made from RNA extracted from PBMCs. Libraries of TCR beta came from iRepertoire HTBI primers plus Arm-PCR of CDR3 regions. TCRdb called the multiplex PCR reads again in MiXCR, with one record for every CDR3 protein. The sample has about 420,000 distinct CDR3 sequences, about 20% seen once. This chain links TRBV25-1 with TRBJ2-6; 9 bases align to TRBD1. This sample comprised peripheral blood mononuclear cells (PBMCs), obtained when the disease was refractory, from a patient treated with antithyroid drugs. This sequence originates from a female donor with Graves disease. The CDR3, as DNA: TGTGCCAGCGCTACGGGGACAGGGATCAGCTCTGGGGCCAACGTCCTGACTTTC. This sequence encodes CASATGTGISSGANVLTF.